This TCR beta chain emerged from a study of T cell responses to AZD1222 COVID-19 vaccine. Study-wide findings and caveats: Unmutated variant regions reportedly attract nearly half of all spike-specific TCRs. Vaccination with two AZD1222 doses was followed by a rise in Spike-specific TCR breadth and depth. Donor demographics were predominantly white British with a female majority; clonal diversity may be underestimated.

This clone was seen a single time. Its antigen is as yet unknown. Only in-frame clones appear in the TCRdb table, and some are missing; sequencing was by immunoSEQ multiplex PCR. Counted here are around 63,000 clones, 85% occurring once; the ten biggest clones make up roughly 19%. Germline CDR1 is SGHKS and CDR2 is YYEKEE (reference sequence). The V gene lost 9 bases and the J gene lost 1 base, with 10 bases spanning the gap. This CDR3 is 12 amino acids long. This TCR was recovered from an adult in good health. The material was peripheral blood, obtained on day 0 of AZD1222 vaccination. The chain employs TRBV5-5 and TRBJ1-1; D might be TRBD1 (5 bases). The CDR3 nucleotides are TGTGCCACAGGGAACAAGAACACTGAAGCTTTCTTT. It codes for CATGNKNTEAFF.